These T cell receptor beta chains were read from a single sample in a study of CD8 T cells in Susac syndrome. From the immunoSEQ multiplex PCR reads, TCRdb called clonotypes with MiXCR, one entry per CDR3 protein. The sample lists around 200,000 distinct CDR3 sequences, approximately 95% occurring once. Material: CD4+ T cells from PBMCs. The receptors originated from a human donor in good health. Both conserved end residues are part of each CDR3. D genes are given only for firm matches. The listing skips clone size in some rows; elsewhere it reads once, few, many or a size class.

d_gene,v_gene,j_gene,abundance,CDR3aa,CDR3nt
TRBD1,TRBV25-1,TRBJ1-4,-,CASTQQGFNEKLFF,TGTGCCAGCACCCAACAGGGGTTTAATGAAAAACTGTTTTTT
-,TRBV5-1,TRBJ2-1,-,CASSPGGENNEQFF,TGCGCCAGCAGCCCGGGGGGCGAGAACAATGAGCAGTTCTTC
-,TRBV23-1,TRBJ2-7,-,CASSLPNKGATYEQYF,TGCGCCAGCAGTCTCCCGAACAAGGGAGCAACCTACGAGCAGTACTTC
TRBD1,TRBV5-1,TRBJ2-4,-,CASSTGQNIQYF,TGCGCCAGCAGCACGGGACAGAACATTCAGTACTTC
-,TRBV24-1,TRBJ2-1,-,CATSAPRFEQFF,TGTGCCACCAGTGCCCCTCGGTTTGAGCAGTTCTTC
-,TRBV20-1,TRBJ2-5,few,CSARWGQQETQYF,TGCAGTGCTAGGTGGGGACAACAAGAGACCCAGTACTTC
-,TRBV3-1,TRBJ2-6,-,CASSQDRSYSGANVLTF,TGTGCCAGCAGCCAAGACAGATCATACTCTGGGGCCAACGTCCTGACTTTC
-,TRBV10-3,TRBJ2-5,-,CASTRSAQETQYF,TGTGCCTCCACGCGCAGTGCCCAAGAGACCCAGTACTTC
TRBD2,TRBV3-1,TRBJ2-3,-,CASSRSGLAGGPYTQYF,TGTGCCAGCAGCCGATCGGGACTAGCGGGAGGGCCATATACGCAGTATTTT
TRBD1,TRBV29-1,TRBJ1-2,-,CSVDRSGTADGYTF,TGCAGCGTTGACCGGAGCGGGACAGCGGATGGCTACACCTTC
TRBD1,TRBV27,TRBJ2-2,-,CASSLAIGQGEAGELFF,TGTGCCAGCAGTTTAGCCATAGGACAGGGGGAGGCCGGGGAGCTGTTTTTT
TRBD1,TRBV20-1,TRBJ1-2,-,CSAAYRGYYGYTF,TGCAGTGCTGCATACAGGGGCTACTATGGCTACACCTTC
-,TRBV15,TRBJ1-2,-,CATSREADSYGYTF,TGTGCCACCAGCAGAGAAGCGGACAGCTATGGCTACACCTTC
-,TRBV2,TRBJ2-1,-,CASRTTENEQFF,TGTGCCAGCAGAACGACTGAGAATGAGCAGTTCTTC
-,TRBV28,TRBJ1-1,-,CASSFYPTEAFF,TGTGCCAGCAGTTTCTACCCCACTGAAGCTTTCTTT
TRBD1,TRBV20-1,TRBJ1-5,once,CSARDSGPGGGNQPQHF,TGCAGTGCTAGAGATTCAGGCCCAGGGGGCGGCAATCAGCCCCAGCATTTT
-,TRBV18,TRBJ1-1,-,CASSPENTEAFF,TGTGCCAGCTCACCGGAGAACACTGAAGCTTTCTTT
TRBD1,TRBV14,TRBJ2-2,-,CASSLRVGTEHTGELFF,TGTGCCAGCAGCCTCAGGGTCGGGACAGAACACACCGGGGAGCTGTTTTTT
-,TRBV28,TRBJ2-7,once,CASRFGVGYEQYF,TGTGCCAGCAGATTCGGGGTAGGCTACGAGCAGTACTTC
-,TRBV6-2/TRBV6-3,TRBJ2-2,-,CASSYRQDTGELFF,TGTGCCAGCAGCTACCGACAAGACACCGGGGAGCTGTTTTTT
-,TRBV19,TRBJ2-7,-,CASSHGLHSTYEQYF,TGTGCCAGTAGTCACGGTCTACATTCTACCTACGAGCAGTACTTC
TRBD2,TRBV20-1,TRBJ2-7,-,CSASVGGAYEQYF,TGCAGTGCTAGTGTCGGGGGGGCCTACGAGCAGTACTTC
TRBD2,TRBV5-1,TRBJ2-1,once,CASSSASLAGGNEQFF,TGCGCCAGCAGCTCCGCCTCCCTAGCGGGGGGGAATGAGCAGTTCTTC
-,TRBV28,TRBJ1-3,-,CASSLAVQGTIYF,TGTGCCAGCAGTTTGGCCGTCCAGGGGACCATATATTTT
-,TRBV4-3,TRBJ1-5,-,CASSQDLLTQPQHF,TGCGCCAGCAGCCAAGATCTTCTCACGCAGCCCCAGCATTTT
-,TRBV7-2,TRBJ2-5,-,CASSLSRETQYF,TGTGCCAGCAGTTTATCTCGGGAGACCCAGTACTTC
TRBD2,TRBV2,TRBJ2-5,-,CASTEELAGETQYF,TGTGCCAGCACCGAGGAACTAGCGGGTGAGACCCAGTACTTC
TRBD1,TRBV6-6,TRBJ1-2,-,CASSLTAGQGYGYTF,TGTGCCAGCAGTCTAACAGCGGGACAGGGTTATGGCTACACCTTC
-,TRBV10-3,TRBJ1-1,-,CAISDRANTEAFF,TGTGCCATCAGTGATAGGGCGAACACTGAAGCTTTCTTT
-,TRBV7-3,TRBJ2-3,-,CASSLSLTDTQYF,TGTGCCAGCAGCTTAAGCCTAACAGATACGCAGTATTTT
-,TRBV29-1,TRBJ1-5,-,CSVGRDNQPQHF,TGCAGCGTAGGCCGGGACAACCAGCCCCAGCATTTT
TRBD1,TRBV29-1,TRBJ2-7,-,CSVEEGTGNYEQYF,TGCAGCGTTGAAGAGGGGACAGGGAATTACGAGCAGTACTTC
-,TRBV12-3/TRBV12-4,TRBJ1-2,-,CASSSPDRFHGYTF,TGTGCCAGCAGTTCCCCCGACAGATTTCATGGCTACACCTTC
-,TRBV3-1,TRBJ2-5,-,CASVGPQETQYF,TGTGCCAGTGTGGGACCACAAGAGACCCAGTACTTC
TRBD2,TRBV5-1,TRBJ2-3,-,CASSSAGGGDTQYF,TGCGCCAGCAGCTCAGCGGGGGGCGGAGATACGCAGTATTTT
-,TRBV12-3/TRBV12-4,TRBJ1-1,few,CASSLRRGNTEAFF,TGTGCCAGCAGTTTGCGCCGGGGGAACACTGAAGCTTTCTTT
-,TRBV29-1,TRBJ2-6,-,CSVATGGISGANVLTF,TGCAGCGTTGCCACGGGCGGTATCTCTGGGGCCAACGTCCTGACTTTC
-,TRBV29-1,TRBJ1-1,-,CSVLGQLNTEAFF,TGCAGCGTTCTGGGACAATTGAACACTGAAGCTTTCTTT